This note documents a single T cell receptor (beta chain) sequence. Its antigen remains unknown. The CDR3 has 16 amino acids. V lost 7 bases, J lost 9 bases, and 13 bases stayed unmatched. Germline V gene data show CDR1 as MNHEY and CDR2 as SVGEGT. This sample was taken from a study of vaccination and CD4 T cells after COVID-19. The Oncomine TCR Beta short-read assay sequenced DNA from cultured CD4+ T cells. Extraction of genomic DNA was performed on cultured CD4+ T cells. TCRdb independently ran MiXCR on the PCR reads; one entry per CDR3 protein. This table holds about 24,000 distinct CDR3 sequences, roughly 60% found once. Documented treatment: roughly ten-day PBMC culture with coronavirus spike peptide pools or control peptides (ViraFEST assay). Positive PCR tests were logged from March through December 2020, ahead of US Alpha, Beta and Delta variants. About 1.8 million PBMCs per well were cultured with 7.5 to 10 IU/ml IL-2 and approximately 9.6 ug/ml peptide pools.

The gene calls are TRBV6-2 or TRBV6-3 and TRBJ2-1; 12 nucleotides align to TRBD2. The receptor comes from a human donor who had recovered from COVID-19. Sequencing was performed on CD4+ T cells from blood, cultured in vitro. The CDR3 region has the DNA TGTGCCAGCAAAGCCCTAGCGGGAGGGCCCCGTAGTGAGCAGTTCTTC. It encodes CASKALAGGPRSEQFF.